This T cell receptor (beta chain) was found in a study of cytomegalovirus exposure and HLA in healthy donors. Study outcomes and limitations: When the data were analyzed later, several of the most significant clusters appeared to be linked to common viral pathogens. The records held CMV serostatus as the only immune exposure information. A later look showed TCR association rates differing by HLA locus, highest for DRB1 and lowest for HLA-C.

With 60 Vbeta and 13 Jbeta primers, the PCR was carried out. Here immunoSEQ multiplex PCR was the method, and the copy in TCRdb shows in-frame clones only, minus some. The table has fewer than 200,000 clones, approximately 80% seen once; the top ten hold 3.7%. Trimming took off 10 bases at V and 1 base at J, with 7 bases between the two ends. Germline CDR1 ENHRY, CDR2 SYGVKD. The CDR3 is 11 residues long. This clone was detected only a few times. As yet, its antigen is unknown. Whereas donors were nominally healthy upon sampling, unrecorded immune exposures were probable. The clonotype originates from a man younger than 45 in good health and CMV-seropositive. The V gene is TRBV10-3, the J gene TRBJ1-1; no clear D gene. Input material: PBMCs. Written as DNA, the CDR3 is TGTGCCACACGACAGAACACTGAAGCTTTCTTT. This sequence encodes CATRQNTEAFF.